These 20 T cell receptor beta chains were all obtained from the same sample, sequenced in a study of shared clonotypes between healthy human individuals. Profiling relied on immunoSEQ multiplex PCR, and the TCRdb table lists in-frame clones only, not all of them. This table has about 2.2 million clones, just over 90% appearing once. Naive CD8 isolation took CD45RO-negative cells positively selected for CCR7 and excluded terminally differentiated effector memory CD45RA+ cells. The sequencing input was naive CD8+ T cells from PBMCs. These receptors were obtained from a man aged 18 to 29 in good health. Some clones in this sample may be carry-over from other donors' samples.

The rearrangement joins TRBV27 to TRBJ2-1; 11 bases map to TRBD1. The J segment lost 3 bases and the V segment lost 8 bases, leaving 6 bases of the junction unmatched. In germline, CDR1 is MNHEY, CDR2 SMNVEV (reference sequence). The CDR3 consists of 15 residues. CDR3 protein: CASVGTGGSYNEQFF. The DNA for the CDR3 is TGTGCCAGCGTCGGGACAGGGGGAAGCTACAATGAGCAGTTCTTC.

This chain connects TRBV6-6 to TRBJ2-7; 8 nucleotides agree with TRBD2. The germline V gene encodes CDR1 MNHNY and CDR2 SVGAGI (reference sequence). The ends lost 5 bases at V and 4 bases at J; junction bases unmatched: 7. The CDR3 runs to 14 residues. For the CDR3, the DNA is TGTGCCAGCAGTGCCGGCCGGGGGGGATACGAGCAGTACTTC. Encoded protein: CASSAGRGGYEQYF.

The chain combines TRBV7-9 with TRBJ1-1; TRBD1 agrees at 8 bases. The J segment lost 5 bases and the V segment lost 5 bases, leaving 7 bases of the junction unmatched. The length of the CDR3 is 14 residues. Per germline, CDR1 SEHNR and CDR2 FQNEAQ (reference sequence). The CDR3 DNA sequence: TGTGCCAGCAGCGGGCCGACAGGGGTGACTGAAGCTTTCTTT. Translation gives CASSGPTGVTEAFF. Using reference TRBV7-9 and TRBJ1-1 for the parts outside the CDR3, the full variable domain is DTGVSQNPRHKITKRGQNVTFRCDPISEHNRLYWYRQTLGQGPEFLTYFQNEAQLEKSRLLSDRFSAERPKGSFSTLEIQRTEQGDSAMYLCASSGPTGVTEAFFGQGTRLTVV.

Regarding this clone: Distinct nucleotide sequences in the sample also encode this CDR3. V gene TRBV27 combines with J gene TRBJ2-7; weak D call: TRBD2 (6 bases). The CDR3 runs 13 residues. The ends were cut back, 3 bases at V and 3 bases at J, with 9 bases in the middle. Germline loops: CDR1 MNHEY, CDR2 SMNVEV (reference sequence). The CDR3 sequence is CASSFGTHYEQYF. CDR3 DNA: TGTGCCAGCAGTTTCGGGACTCACTACGAGCAGTACTTC.

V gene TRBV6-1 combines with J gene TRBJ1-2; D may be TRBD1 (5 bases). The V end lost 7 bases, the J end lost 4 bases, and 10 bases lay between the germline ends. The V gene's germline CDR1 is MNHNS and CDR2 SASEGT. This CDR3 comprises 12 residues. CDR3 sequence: CASTGQIYGYTF. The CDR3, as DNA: TGTGCCAGCACTGGACAAATCTATGGCTACACCTTC.

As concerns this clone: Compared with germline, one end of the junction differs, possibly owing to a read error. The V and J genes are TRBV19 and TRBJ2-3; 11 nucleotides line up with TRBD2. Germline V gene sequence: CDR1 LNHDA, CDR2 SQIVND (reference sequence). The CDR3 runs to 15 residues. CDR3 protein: CASSIAGGTSDTQYF. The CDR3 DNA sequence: TGTGCCAGTAGCATAGCGGGAGGGACGTCAGATACGCAGTATTTT.

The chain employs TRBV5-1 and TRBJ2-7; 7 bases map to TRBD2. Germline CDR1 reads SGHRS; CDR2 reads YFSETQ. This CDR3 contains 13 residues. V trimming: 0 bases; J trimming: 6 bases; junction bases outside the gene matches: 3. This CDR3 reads CASSLEGGSEQYF. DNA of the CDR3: TGCGCCAGCAGCTTGGAGGGCGGGAGCGAGCAGTACTTC.

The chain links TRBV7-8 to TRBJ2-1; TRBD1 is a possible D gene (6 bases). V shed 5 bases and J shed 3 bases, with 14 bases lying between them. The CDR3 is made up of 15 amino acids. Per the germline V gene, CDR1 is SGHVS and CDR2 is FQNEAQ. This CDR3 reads CASSRRGQNYNEQFF. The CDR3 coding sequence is TGTGCCAGCAGCCGCCGGGGACAAAACTACAATGAGCAGTTCTTC. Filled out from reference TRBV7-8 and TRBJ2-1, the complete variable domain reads GAGVSQSPRYKVAKRGQDVALRCDPISGHVSLFWYQQALGQGPEFLTYFQNEAQLDKSGLPSDRFFAERPEGSVSTLKIQRTQQEDSAVYLCASSRRGQNYNEQFFGPGTRLTVL.

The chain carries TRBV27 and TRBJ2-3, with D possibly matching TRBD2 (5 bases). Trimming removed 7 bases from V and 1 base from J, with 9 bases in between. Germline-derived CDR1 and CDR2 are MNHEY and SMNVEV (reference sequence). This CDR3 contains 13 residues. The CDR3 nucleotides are TGTGCCAGCACGGGGTCCGGCACAGATACGCAGTATTTT. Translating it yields CASTGSGTDTQYF.

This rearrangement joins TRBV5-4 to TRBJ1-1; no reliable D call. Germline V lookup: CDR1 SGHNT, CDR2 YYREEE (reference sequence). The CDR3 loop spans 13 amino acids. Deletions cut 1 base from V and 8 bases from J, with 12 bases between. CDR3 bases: TGTGCCAGCAGCTTGTTCGAGGAAGGAGAAGCTTTCTTT. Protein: CASSLFEEGEAFF.

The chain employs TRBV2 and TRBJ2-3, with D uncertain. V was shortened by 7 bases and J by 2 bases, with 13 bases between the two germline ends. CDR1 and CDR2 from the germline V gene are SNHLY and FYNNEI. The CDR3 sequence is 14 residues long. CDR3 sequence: CASTQPTYTDTQYF. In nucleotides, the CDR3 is TGTGCCAGCACCCAACCGACGTACACAGATACGCAGTATTTT. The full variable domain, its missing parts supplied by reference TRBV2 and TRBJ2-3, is EPEVTQTPSHQVTQMGQEVILRCVPISNHLYFYWYRQILGQKVEFLVSFYNNEISEKSEIFDDQFSVERPDGSNFTLKIRSTKLEDSAMYFCASTQPTYTDTQYFGPGTRLTVL.

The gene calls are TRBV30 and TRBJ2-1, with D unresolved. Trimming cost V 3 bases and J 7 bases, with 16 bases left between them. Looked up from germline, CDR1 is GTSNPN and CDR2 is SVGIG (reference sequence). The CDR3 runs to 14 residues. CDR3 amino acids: CAWSSSPLRNEQFF. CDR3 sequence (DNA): TGTGCCTGGAGCTCCTCCCCGTTGAGAAATGAGCAGTTCTTC.

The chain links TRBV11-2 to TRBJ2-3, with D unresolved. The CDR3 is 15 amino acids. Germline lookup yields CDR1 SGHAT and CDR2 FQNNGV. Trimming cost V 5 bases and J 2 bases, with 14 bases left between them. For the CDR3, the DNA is TGTGCCAGCAGCGCCTCCTTTGGAAACACAGATACGCAGTATTTT. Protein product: CASSASFGNTDTQYF.

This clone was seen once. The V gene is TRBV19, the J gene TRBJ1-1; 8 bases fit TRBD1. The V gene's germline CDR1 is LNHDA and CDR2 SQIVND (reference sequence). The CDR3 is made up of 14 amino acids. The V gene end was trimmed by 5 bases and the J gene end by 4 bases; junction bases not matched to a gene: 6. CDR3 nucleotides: TGTGCCAGTAGTGACAGGGGCTTGGGCACTGAAGCTTTCTTT. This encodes CASSDRGLGTEAFF.

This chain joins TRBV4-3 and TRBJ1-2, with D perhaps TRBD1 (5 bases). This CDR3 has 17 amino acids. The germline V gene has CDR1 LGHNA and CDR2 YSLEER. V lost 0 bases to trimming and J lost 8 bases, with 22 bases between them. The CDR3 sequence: CASSQDRLWQGNGGYTF. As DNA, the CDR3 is TGCGCCAGCAGCCAAGATCGTTTGTGGCAGGGCAATGGGGGCTACACCTTC.

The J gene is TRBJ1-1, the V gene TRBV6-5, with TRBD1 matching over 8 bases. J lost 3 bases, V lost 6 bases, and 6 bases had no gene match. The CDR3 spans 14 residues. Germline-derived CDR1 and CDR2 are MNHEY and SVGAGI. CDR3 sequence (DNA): TGTGCCAGCAGCCGGACAGGGTCATACACTGAAGCTTTCTTT. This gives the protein CASSRTGSYTEAFF.

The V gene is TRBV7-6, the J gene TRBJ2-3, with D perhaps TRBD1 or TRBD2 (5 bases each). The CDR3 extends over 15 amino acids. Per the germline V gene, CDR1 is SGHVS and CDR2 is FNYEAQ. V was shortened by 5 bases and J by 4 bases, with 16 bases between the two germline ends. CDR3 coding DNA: TGTGCCAGCAGCCATAGGGACCCGCTGGCAGATACGCAGTATTTT. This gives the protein CASSHRDPLADTQYF.

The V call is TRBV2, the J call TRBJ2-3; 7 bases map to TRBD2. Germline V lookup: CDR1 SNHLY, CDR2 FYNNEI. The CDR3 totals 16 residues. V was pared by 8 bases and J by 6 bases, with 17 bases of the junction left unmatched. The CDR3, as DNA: TGTGCCAGCGGGGGAGGGAAACTTCAGCCTTTGGATACGCAGTATTTT. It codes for CASGGGKLQPLDTQYF.

This chain's CDR3 is CASSPAVADTQYF. Written as DNA, the CDR3 is TGTGCCAGCAGCCCTGCGGTAGCGGATACGCAGTATTTT. This chain joins TRBV27 and TRBJ2-3; a possible D gene is TRBD2 (5 bases). Germline lookup yields CDR1 MNHEY and CDR2 SMNVEV (reference sequence). CDR3 size: 13 residues. V gave up 6 bases and J gave up 6 bases, with 13 bases separating them.

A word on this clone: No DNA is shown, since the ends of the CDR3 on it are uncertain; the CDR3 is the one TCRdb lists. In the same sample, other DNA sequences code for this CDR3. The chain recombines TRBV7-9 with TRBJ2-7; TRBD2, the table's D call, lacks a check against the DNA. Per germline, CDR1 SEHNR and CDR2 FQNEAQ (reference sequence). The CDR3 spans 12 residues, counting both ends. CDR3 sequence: CASSFGEGEQYF.